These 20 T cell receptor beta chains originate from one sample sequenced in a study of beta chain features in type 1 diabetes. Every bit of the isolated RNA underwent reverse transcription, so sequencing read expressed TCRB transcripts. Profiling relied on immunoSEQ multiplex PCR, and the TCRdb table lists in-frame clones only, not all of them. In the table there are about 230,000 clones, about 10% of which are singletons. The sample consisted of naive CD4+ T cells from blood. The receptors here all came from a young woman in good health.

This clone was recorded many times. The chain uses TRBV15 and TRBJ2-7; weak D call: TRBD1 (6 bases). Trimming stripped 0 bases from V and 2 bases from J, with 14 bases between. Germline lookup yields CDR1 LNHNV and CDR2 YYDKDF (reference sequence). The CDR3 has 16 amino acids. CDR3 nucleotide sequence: TGTGCCACCAGCAGAGATGGGGCAGGGGCACCCTACGAGCAGTACTTC. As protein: CATSRDGAGAPYEQYF.

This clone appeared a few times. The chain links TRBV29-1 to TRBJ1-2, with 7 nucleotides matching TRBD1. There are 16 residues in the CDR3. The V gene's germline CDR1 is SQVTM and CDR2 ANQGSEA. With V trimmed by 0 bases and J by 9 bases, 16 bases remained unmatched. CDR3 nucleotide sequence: TGCAGCGTTGAAGATCCCACCGGCAACAGGGGCGGTAGCTACACCTTC. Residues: CSVEDPTGNRGGSYTF.

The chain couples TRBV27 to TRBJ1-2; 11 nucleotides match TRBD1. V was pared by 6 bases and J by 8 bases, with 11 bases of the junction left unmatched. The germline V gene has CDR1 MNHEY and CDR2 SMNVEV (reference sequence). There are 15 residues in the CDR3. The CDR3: CASRPGTGGYGGYTF. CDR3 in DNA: TGTGCCAGCAGGCCCGGGACAGGGGGTTATGGGGGCTACACCTTC.

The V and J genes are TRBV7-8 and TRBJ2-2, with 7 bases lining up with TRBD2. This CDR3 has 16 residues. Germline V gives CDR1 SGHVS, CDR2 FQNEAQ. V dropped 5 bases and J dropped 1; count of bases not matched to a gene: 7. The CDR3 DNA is TGTGCCAGCAGCCCCCAGTGGACTAGGAACACCGGGGAGCTGTTTTTT. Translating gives CASSPQWTRNTGELFF.

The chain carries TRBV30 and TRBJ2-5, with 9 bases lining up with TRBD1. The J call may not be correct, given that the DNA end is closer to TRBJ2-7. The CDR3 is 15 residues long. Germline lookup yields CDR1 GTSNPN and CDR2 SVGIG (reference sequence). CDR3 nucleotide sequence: TGTGCCTGGAGTGGCGAGACAGGGGGATACTACGAGCAGTACTTC. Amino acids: CAWSGETGGYYEQYF.

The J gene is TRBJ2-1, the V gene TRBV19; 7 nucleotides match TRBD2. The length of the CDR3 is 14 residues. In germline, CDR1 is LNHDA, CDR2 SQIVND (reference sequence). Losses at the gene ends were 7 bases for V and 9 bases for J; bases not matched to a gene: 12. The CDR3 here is CASKFEGGTGEQFF. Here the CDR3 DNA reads TGTGCCAGTAAATTTGAGGGAGGGACCGGTGAGCAGTTCTTC.

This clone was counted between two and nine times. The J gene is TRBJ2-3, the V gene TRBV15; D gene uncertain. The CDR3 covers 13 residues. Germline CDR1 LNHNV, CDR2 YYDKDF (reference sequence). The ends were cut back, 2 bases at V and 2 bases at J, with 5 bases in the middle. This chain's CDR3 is CATSRSYTDTQYF. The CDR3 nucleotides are TGTGCCACCAGCAGATCTTACACAGATACGCAGTATTTT.

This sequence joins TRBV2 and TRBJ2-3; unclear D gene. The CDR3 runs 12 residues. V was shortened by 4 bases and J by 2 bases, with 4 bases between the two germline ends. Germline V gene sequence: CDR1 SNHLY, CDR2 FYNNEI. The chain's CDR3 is CASSVHTDTQYF. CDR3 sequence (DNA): TGTGCCAGCAGTGTTCACACAGATACGCAGTATTTT. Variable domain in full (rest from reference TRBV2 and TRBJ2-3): EPEVTQTPSHQVTQMGQEVILRCVPISNHLYFYWYRQILGQKVEFLVSFYNNEISEKSEIFDDQFSVERPDGSNFTLKIRSTKLEDSAMYFCASSVHTDTQYFGPGTRLTVL.

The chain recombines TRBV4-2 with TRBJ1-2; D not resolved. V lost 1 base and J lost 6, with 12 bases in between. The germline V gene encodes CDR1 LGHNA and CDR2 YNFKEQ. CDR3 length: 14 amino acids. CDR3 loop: CASSQVERVDGYTF. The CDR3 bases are TGTGCCAGCAGCCAAGTAGAGAGGGTGGATGGCTACACCTTC.

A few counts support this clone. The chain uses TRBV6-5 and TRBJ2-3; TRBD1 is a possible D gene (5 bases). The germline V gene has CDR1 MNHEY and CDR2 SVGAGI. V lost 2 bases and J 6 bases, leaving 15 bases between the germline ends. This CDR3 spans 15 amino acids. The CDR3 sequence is CASSYGALAADTQYF. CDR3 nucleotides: TGTGCCAGCAGTTACGGGGCCTTAGCAGCTGATACGCAGTATTTT.

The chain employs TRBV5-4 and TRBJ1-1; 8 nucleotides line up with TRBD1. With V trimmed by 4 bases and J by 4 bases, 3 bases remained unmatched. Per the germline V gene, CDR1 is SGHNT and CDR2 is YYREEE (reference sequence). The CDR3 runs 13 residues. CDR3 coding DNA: TGTGCCAGCAGCCCTGGGACAGGCACTGAAGCTTTCTTT. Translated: CASSPGTGTEAFF.

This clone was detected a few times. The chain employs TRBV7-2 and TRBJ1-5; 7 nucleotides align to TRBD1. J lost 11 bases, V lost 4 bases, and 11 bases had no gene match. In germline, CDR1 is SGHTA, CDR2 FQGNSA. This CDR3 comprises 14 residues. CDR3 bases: TGTGCCAGCAGCTCCCGGGACAGCCACTTGTCCCAGCATTTT. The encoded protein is CASSSRDSHLSQHF.

CDR3 coding DNA: TGTGCCAGCAGCTTGGCGGACAGGGACGAGCAGTACTTC. It translates to CASSLADRDEQYF. The chain couples TRBV5-6 to TRBJ2-7; 8 bases are shared with TRBD1. The CDR3 is made up of 13 amino acids. Germline V gives CDR1 SGHDT, CDR2 YYEEEE. The ends lost 0 bases at V and 5 bases at J; junction bases unmatched: 1.

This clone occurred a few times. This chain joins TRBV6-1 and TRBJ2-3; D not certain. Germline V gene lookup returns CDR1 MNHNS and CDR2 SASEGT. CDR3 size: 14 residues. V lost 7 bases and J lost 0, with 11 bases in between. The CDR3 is CASTKTPSTDTQYF. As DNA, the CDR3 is TGTGCCAGCACCAAGACTCCTAGCACAGATACGCAGTATTTT.

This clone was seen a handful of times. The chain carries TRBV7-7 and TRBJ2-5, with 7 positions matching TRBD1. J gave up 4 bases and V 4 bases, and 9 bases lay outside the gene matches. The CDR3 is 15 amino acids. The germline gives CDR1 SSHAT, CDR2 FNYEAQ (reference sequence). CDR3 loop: CASSSGSTGLETQYF. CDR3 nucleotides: TGTGCCAGCAGCTCGGGATCGACAGGGCTAGAGACCCAGTACTTC.

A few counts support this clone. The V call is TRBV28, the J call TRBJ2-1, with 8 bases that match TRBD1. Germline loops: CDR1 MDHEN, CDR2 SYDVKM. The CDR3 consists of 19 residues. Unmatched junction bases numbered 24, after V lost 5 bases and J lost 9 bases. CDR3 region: CASSPKNFPGTGSLFEQFF. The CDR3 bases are TGTGCCAGCAGTCCCAAGAACTTTCCCGGGACAGGCTCCCTTTTTGAGCAGTTCTTC.

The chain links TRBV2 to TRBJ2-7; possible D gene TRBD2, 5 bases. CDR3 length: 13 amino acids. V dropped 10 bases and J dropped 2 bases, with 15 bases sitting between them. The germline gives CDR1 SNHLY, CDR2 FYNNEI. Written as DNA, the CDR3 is TGTGCCACCACTTACCGGGAAACCTACGAGCAGTACTTC. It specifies CATTYRETYEQYF. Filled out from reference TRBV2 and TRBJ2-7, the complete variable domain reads EPEVTQTPSHQVTQMGQEVILRCVPISNHLYFYWYRQILGQKVEFLVSFYNNEISEKSEIFDDQFSVERPDGSNFTLKIRSTKLEDSAMYFCATTYRETYEQYFGPGTRLTVT.

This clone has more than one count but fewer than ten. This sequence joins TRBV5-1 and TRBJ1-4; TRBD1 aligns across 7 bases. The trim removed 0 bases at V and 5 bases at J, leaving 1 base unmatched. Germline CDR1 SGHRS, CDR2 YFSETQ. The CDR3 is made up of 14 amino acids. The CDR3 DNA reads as TGCGCCAGCAGCTTGGGACAGGGAAATGAAAAACTGTTTTTT. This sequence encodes CASSLGQGNEKLFF.

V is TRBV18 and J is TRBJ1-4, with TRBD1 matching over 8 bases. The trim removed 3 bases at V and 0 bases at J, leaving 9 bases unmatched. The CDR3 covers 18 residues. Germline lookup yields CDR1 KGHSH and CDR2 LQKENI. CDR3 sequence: CASSPRSGGFATNEKLFF. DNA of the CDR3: TGTGCCAGCTCACCGAGGTCAGGGGGCTTTGCAACTAATGAAAAACTGTTTTTT.

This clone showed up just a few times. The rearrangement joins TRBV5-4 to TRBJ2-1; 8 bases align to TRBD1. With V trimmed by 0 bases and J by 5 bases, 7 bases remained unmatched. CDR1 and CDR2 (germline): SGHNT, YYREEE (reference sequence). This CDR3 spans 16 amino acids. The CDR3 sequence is CASSLAETGANNEQFF. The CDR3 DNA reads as TGTGCCAGCAGCTTGGCCGAGACAGGGGCCAACAATGAGCAGTTCTTC.